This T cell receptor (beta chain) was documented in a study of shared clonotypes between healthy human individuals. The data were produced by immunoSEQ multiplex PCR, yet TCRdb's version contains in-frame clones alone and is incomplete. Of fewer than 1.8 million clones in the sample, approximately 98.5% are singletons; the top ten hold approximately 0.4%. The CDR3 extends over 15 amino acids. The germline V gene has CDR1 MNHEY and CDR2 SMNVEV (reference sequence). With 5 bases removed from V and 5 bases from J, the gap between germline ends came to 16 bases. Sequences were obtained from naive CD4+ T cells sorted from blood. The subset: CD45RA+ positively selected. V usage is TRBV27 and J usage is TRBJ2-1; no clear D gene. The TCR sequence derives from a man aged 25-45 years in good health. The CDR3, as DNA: TGTGCCAGCAGTGGACGCCGACGGTCTCACAATGAGCAGTTCTTC. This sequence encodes CASSGRRRSHNEQFF.